This T cell receptor beta chain emerged from a study of T cell responses to AZD1222 COVID-19 vaccine. Study conclusions and caveats: CD4 TCRs linked to vaccination spanned spike, dominating at 160-218 and 743-854. Vaccination with two AZD1222 doses was followed by a rise in Spike-specific TCR breadth and depth. Clonal diversity may have been underestimated, and the donors were mostly white British, with more females than males.

The germline CDR1 and CDR2 sequences are MNHEY and SVGAGI. The CDR3 consists of 14 residues. V gave up 6 bases and J gave up 6 bases, with 16 bases separating them. Second doses that came at about 4 or about 12 weeks were put together. The protocol was immunoSEQ multiplex PCR, while the TCRdb copy is restricted to in-frame clones and leaves out a portion. This table holds approximately 200,000 clones, 90% to 95% found once. Regarding this clone: Its antigen is unknown. This sample includes further DNA sequences coding for the same CDR3.

This sequence was found in an adult who received the AZD1222 COVID-19 vaccine. Sequenced material: peripheral blood, taken 28 days after the second AZD1222 dose. The chain employs TRBV6-5 and TRBJ2-3; D is perhaps TRBD1 or TRBD2 (7 bases each). The CDR3 DNA reads TGTGCCAGCAGACGTCAGGGGGGGACGGATACGCAGTATTTT. It encodes CASRRQGGTDTQYF.